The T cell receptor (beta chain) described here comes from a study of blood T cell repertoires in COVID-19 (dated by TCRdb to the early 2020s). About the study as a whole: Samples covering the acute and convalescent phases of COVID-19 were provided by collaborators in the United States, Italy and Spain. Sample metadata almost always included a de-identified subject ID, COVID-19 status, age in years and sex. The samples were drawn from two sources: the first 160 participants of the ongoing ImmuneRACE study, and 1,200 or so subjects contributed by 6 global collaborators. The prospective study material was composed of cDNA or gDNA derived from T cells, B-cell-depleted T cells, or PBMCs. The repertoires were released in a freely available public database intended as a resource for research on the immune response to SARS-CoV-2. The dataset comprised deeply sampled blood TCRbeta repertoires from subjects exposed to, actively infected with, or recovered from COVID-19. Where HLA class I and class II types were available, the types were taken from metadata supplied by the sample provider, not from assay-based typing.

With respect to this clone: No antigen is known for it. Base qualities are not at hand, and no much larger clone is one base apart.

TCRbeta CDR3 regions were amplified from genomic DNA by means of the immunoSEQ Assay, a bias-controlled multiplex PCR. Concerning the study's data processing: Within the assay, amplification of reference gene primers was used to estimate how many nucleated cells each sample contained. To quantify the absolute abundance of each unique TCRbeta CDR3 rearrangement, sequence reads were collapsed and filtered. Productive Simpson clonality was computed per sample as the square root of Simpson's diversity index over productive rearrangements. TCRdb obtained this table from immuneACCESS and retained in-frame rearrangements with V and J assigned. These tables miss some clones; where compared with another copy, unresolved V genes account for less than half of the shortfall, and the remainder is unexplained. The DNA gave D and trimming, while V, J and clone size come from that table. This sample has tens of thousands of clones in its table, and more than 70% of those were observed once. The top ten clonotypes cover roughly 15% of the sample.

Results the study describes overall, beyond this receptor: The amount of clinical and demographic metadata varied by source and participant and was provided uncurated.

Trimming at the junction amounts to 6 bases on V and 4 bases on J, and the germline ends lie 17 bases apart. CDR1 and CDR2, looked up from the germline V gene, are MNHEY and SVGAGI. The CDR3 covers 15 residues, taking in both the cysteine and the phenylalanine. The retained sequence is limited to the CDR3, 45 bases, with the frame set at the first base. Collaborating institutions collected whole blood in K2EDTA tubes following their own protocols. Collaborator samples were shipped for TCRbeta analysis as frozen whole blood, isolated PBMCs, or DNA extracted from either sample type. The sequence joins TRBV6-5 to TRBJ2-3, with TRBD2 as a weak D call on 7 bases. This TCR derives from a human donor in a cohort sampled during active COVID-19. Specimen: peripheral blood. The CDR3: CASRGGLSMADTQYF. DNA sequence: TGTGCCAGCAGGGGGGGGCTATCCATGGCAGATACGCAGTATTTT.